This T cell receptor beta chain was sequenced during a study of radiation and T cells in renal cell carcinoma. Broader study findings: Irradiated tumors had higher TCR clonality than control tumors. Dominant CDR3 motifs occupied more repertoire in irradiated than control tumors. Intratumoral heterogeneity was not captured in these approximately 1 g regions.

The treatment is: treatment-naive control, cytoreductive nephrectomy. Clear cell pathology was present in this patient's renal cell carcinoma. On this clone itself: Its antigen remains unknown.

Measured with immunoSEQ multiplex PCR; TCRdb has only the in-frame clones, and not every one. The sample records about 10,000 clones, nearly 60% being singletons. V shed 5 bases and J 7 bases; nucleotides not matched to a gene: 7. The V gene's germline CDR1 is SEHNR and CDR2 FQNEAQ (reference sequence). CDR3 length: 13 amino acids. Sample: tumor tissue, taken from a patient whose treatment was nephrectomy without radiotherapy. J is TRBJ1-2 and V is TRBV7-9; 7 bases are a match to TRBD1. The sequence derives from a man between 40 and 49 years old with renal cell carcinoma. DNA of the CDR3: TGTGCCAGCAGCCTGGGACAGCTTTCTGGCTACACCTTC. Protein: CASSLGQLSGYTF.